These 32 T cell receptor beta chains originate from one sample sequenced in a study of T cells in Graves' hyperthyroidism and ophthalmopathy. TCR beta CDR3 regions were amplified from RNA. First-round RT-PCR targeting the TCR CDR3 was performed with the HTBI primer set. MiXCR, applied by TCRdb to the multiplex PCR reads, yields one record per CDR3 protein. The sample carries approximately 370,000 distinct CDR3 sequences, 15% to 20% recorded once. Sample: blood. Receptor source: a woman aged 25 to 39 with Graves' hyperthyroidism that later progressed to Graves' ophthalmopathy.

This clonotype was picked up many times. The chain links TRBV30 to TRBJ2-1; weak D call: TRBD2 (5 bases). CDR1 and CDR2 from the germline V gene are GTSNPN and SVGIG (reference sequence). The CDR3 consists of 13 residues. Trimming pared 3 bases from V and 5 bases from J, leaving 11 bases between. CDR3 nucleotides: TGTGCCTGGAGCCCACTAGATGACAATGAGCAGTTCTTC. Its protein is CAWSPLDDNEQFF.

The sample holds a few counts of this clonotype. The chain links TRBV11-2 to TRBJ2-7, with 13 bases aligning to TRBD2. From germline, CDR1 is SGHAT and CDR2 FQNNGV. CDR3 length: 17 residues. The J segment lost 2 bases and the V segment lost 4 bases, leaving 8 bases of the junction unmatched. The DNA for the CDR3 is TGTGCCAGCAGCTGGACTAGCGGGAGCGGTACTACCTACGAGCAGTACTTC. It specifies CASSWTSGSGTTYEQYF.

In this sample, this clonotype turned up a few times. This chain connects TRBV6-6 to TRBJ2-4; unclear D gene. CDR3 length equals 14 residues. CDR1 is MNHNY, CDR2 SVGAGI, per germline (reference sequence). The V end lost 2 bases, the J end lost 5 bases, and 10 bases lay between the germline ends. The CDR3 sequence is CASSYPSEENIQYF. Written as DNA, the CDR3 is TGTGCCAGCAGTTACCCGAGTGAAGAAAACATTCAGTACTTC.

The chain carries TRBV6-1 and TRBJ2-1; D may be TRBD1 (6 bases). Looked up from germline, CDR1 is MNHNS and CDR2 is SASEGT. This CDR3 comprises 15 residues. The germline V and J ends were trimmed by 5 bases and 8 bases, with 19 bases remaining between them. The CDR3 sequence: CASSRTIQGTHEQFF. The DNA of the CDR3 is TGTGCCAGCAGTCGTACAATACAGGGTACCCATGAGCAGTTCTTC.

The chain is built from TRBV6-2 or TRBV6-3 and TRBJ2-3, with TRBD1 identical over 12 bases. The CDR3 has 17 amino acids. V was clipped by 0 bases and J by 6 bases; unmatched bases: 7. The germline V gene encodes CDR1 MNHEY and CDR2 SVGEGT. The CDR3 is CASSYSVGTGGKDTQYF. In DNA, the CDR3 is TGTGCCAGCAGTTACTCCGTCGGGACAGGGGGCAAGGATACGCAGTATTTT.

There are a few counts of this clonotype. The CDR3 here is CASSSTGLDVRETQYF. The CDR3 DNA reads TGTGCCAGCAGTTCTACCGGACTAGACGTTAGGGAGACCCAGTACTTC. The chain links TRBV28 to TRBJ2-5; TRBD2 matches 7 bases. Trimming took 4 bases from V and 5 from J; bases not matched to a gene: 13. Germline V gene data show CDR1 as MDHEN and CDR2 as SYDVKM. The CDR3 length is 16 residues.

Many counts were recorded for this clonotype. The rearrangement links TRBV28 to TRBJ2-7; the D is unclear. The CDR3 loop spans 12 amino acids. The germline gives CDR1 MDHEN, CDR2 SYDVKM. V lost 5 bases, J lost 6 bases, and 11 bases lay in between. For the CDR3, the DNA is TGTGCCAGCAGTGCCTCGACCCGCGAGCAGTACTTC. It is translated as CASSASTREQYF.

This clonotype was found many times. The chain joins TRBV28 to TRBJ2-1; 9 bases fit TRBD2. Germline CDR1 MDHEN, CDR2 SYDVKM. V lost 2 bases, J lost 5 bases, and 10 bases stayed unmatched. The CDR3 loop spans 17 amino acids. The CDR3 is CASSLPLNLAGHNEQFF. In DNA, the CDR3 is TGTGCCAGCAGTTTACCCCTAAATCTAGCGGGACACAATGAGCAGTTCTTC.

This clonotype was seen at least ten times. The V call is TRBV18, the J call TRBJ1-2; D perhaps matches TRBD1 (6 bases). Trimming stripped 1 base from V and 2 bases from J, with 11 bases between. Germline assignment: CDR1 KGHSH and CDR2 LQKENI. The CDR3 is 15 residues long. CDR3 residues: CASSPQGDMNYGYTF. The CDR3 nucleotides are TGTGCCAGCTCACCACAGGGGGATATGAACTATGGCTACACCTTC.

The rearrangement joins TRBV10-3 to TRBJ1-6; the D is unclear. The CDR3 runs 13 residues. Germline values: CDR1 ENHRY, CDR2 SYGVKD. Trimming stripped 3 bases from V and 16 bases from J, with 16 bases between. In nucleotides, the CDR3 is TGTGCCATCAGTGAATCCCCTTCGAGTCGACTCCACTTT. Amino acids: CAISESPSSRLHF.

This clonotype was seen many times. The chain couples TRBV5-1 to TRBJ1-4; no firm D call. CDR1 SGHRS and CDR2 YFSETQ come from the germline V gene. The CDR3 extends over 15 amino acids. Between the trimmed V and J ends, which lost 1 base and 2 bases, there was a span of 9 bases. Here the CDR3 DNA reads TGCGCCAGCAGCTTGAGGGCAACGACTAATGAAAAACTGTTTTTT. Translated: CASSLRATTNEKLFF.

On this clonotype: This may arise from a read error, as a much more abundant clone is one base away. The CDR3 nucleotides are TGTGCCAGTAGTATCGTCCAGGGCTACGATCAGTACTTC. This codes for CASSIVQGYDQYF. The chain joins TRBV19 to TRBJ2-7, with D possibly matching TRBD1 (5 bases). This CDR3 has 13 residues. The V gene's germline CDR1 is LNHDA and CDR2 SQIVND (reference sequence).

The V call is TRBV29-1, the J call TRBJ1-2; 9 bases match TRBD1. With V trimmed by 6 bases and J by 4 bases, 9 bases remained unmatched. The CDR3 has 14 amino acids. From germline, CDR1 is SQVTM and CDR2 ANQGSEA. The CDR3 is CSVQQGAQSYGYTF. CDR3 nucleotides: TGCAGCGTACAACAGGGGGCGCAGAGCTATGGCTACACCTTC. The whole variable domain, remainder taken from reference TRBV29-1 and TRBJ1-2, is SAVISQKPSRDICQRGTSLTIQCQVDSQVTMMFWYRQQPGQSLTLIATANQGSEATYESGFVIDKFPISRPNLTFSTLTVSNMSPEDSSIYLCSVQQGAQSYGYTFGSGTRLTVV.

Comments on this clonotype: A much more abundant neighbour one base away suggests this may be a read error. This chain connects TRBV5-6 to TRBJ2-1; no reliable D call. Germline assignment: CDR1 SGHDT and CDR2 YYEEEE. The CDR3 extends over 11 amino acids. The CDR3 is CASRAGNKQFF. Here the CDR3 DNA reads TGTGCCAGCAGGGCAGGCAATAAGCAGTTCTTC.

This clonotype came up a few times. The genes are TRBV11-1 and TRBJ2-1, with D unresolved. Trimming left V 5 bases short and J 4 bases short, with 12 bases between. The CDR3 totals 14 residues. Germline V gene lookup returns CDR1 SGHAT and CDR2 FQDESV (reference sequence). The CDR3: CASSDTYVYNEQFF. The CDR3 coding sequence is TGTGCCAGCAGCGATACCTATGTTTACAATGAGCAGTTCTTC. Full variable domain (outside the CDR3, taken from reference TRBV11-1 and TRBJ2-1): EAEVAQSPRYKITEKSQAVAFWCDPISGHATLYWYRQILGQGPELLVQFQDESVVDDSQLPKDRFSAERLKGVDSTLKIQPAELGDSAMYLCASSDTYVYNEQFFGPGTRLTVL.

This clonotype was picked up a small number of times. The chain employs TRBV4-1 and TRBJ2-1; 11 bases are a match to TRBD2. Germline trimming cut 3 bases from V and 6 bases from J; bases unmatched to any gene: 7. Germline CDR1 is MGHRA and CDR2 is YSYEKL. This CDR3 contains 16 residues. The CDR3 here is CASSQISGRVGNEQFF. The CDR3 region has the DNA TGCGCCAGCAGCCAGATTAGCGGGAGGGTGGGCAATGAGCAGTTCTTC.

The chain joins TRBV30 to TRBJ2-7, with TRBD2 identical over 8 bases. The V gene's germline CDR1 is GTSNPN and CDR2 SVGIG (reference sequence). With 7 bases clipped from V and 6 bases from J, the junction kept 14 bases outside the gene matches. This CDR3 has 14 residues. The CDR3 spells CASSGGSLTGEQYF. The CDR3 DNA reads as TGTGCCTCTTCGGGGGGGTCTCTAACTGGCGAGCAGTACTTC.

This clonotype has ten or more counts. The rearrangement uses TRBV28 and TRBJ1-4, with TRBD1 identical over 8 bases. Germline trimming cut 6 bases from V and 8 bases from J; bases unmatched to any gene: 8. Germline CDR1 and CDR2: MDHEN and SYDVKM. The CDR3 loop spans 14 amino acids. The CDR3 DNA reads as TGTGCCAGCAGCTGGACAGGGTTTAGAGAAAAACTGTTTTTT. Its protein is CASSWTGFREKLFF.

Remarks on this clonotype: One base away lies a much larger clone, so this may be a sequencing read error. The chain has TRBV20-1 and TRBJ2-3; D possibly matches TRBD1 or TRBD2 (6 bases each). Germline V lookup: CDR1 DFQATT, CDR2 SNEGSKA (reference sequence). This CDR3 comprises 14 residues. CDR3 nucleotide sequence: TGCAGTGCTAGAGGCAGGGGACTCACAGATACGCGGTATTTT. It codes for CSARGRGLTDTRYF.

Many counts were recorded for this clonotype. This rearrangement joins TRBV20-1 to TRBJ2-3; 9 bases align to TRBD1. The CDR3 runs 16 residues. Germline loops: CDR1 DFQATT, CDR2 SNEGSKA (reference sequence). The J segment lost 2 bases and the V segment lost 5 bases, leaving 11 bases of the junction unmatched. The CDR3 protein is CSAGTKRDRDTDTQYF. The CDR3 DNA follows: TGCAGTGCTGGGACAAAACGGGACAGGGACACAGATACGCAGTATTTT.

This clonotype was seen more than once but under ten times. The chain employs TRBV5-1 and TRBJ1-2, with a possible D match to TRBD1 (5 bases). The germline CDR1 and CDR2 sequences are SGHRS and YFSETQ. V was cut by 4 bases and J by 7 bases, with 20 bases left in between. The CDR3 consists of 15 residues. Here the CDR3 DNA reads TGCGCCAGCAGCCGGGGGGACGGCGGGACGGGTGGCTACACCTTC. This encodes CASSRGDGGTGGYTF.

This rearrangement joins TRBV19 to TRBJ2-1, with 10 bases aligning to TRBD2. Germline V gene data show CDR1 as LNHDA and CDR2 as SQIVND (reference sequence). Unmatched junction bases numbered 4, after V lost 6 bases and J lost 2 bases. The CDR3 runs to 15 residues. CDR3 region: CASRHTSGAYNEQFF. The CDR3 DNA reads as TGTGCCAGTAGGCACACTAGCGGGGCCTACAATGAGCAGTTCTTC.

The sample holds many counts of this clonotype. The chain couples TRBV20-1 to TRBJ2-7; D is perhaps TRBD1 (5 bases). The CDR3 sequence is 13 residues long. The germline CDR1 and CDR2 sequences are DFQATT and SNEGSKA (reference sequence). Trimming cost V 5 bases and J 3 bases, with 14 bases left between them. The DNA for the CDR3 is TGCAGTGCTCAGGACAAGACGTACTACGAGCAGTACTTC. Residues: CSAQDKTYYEQYF.

The V and J genes are TRBV6-5 and TRBJ2-2; D is tentatively TRBD1 or TRBD2 (5 bases each). Germline CDR1 is MNHEY and CDR2 is SVGAGI. The CDR3 is 14 residues long. The V and J ends lost 2 bases and 4 bases respectively, with 8 bases between them. CDR3 protein: CASSYGGATGELFF. The CDR3 DNA reads TGTGCCAGCAGTTACGGGGGAGCCACCGGGGAGCTGTTTTTT.

The table lists this clonotype with many counts. The CDR3 nucleotides read TGTGCCAGCTTGGAGACAGGGGGCGGGAATGGCTACACCTTC. Its translation: CASLETGGGNGYTF. The chain is built from TRBV27 and TRBJ1-2; 10 nucleotides align to TRBD1. Germline V lookup: CDR1 MNHEY, CDR2 SMNVEV (reference sequence). With V trimmed by 8 bases and J by 6 bases, 9 bases remained unmatched. There are 14 residues in the CDR3.

Many counts were recorded for this clonotype. J is TRBJ1-6 and V is TRBV11-2; D may be TRBD1 (5 bases). Germline V gene sequence: CDR1 SGHAT, CDR2 FQNNGV. The CDR3 has 16 amino acids. V was clipped by 1 base and J by 7 bases, with 14 bases between them. The CDR3 is CASSLVAGQLNSPLHF. The CDR3 bases are TGTGCCAGCAGCTTAGTCGCAGGGCAGCTGAATTCACCCCTCCACTTT.

This clonotype was recorded many times. J is TRBJ1-2 and V is TRBV29-1; 9 bases are shared with TRBD1. The CDR3 has 13 amino acids. V dropped 4 bases and J dropped 4; count of bases not matched to a gene: 4. Germline loops: CDR1 SQVTM, CDR2 ANQGSEA. The CDR3, as DNA: TGCAGCGTTGCATTGGGACAGGGCTATGGCTACACCTTC. Amino acids: CSVALGQGYGYTF.

This clonotype was detected ten times or more. The V call is TRBV27, the J call TRBJ2-1; 13 bases align to TRBD2. Germline CDR1 and CDR2: MNHEY and SMNVEV (reference sequence). This CDR3 contains 16 residues. The V gene end was trimmed by 6 bases and the J gene end by 7 bases; junction bases not matched to a gene: 9. CDR3 residues: CASRPGTSGVYNEQFF. The CDR3 DNA sequence: TGTGCCAGCAGACCAGGGACTAGCGGGGTGTATAATGAGCAGTTCTTC.

The gene calls are TRBV4-1 and TRBJ1-1; D remains unclear. V lost 3 bases and J lost 2, with 10 bases in between. Per germline, CDR1 MGHRA and CDR2 YSYEKL. The CDR3 covers 14 residues. The CDR3 loop reads CASSHPLGNTEAFF. The CDR3 DNA is TGCGCCAGCAGCCACCCTCTCGGTAACACTGAAGCTTTCTTT.

This clonotype showed up many times. Germline is not matched at one junction end, which may reflect a read error. The chain links TRBV18 to TRBJ1-3; no definite D call. The CDR3 runs 14 residues. From germline, CDR1 is KGHSH and CDR2 LQKENI. CDR3 DNA sequence: TGTACCAGCTCACCCCCTCAGTCTGGAAACACCATATATTTT. Its translation: CTSSPPQSGNTIYF.

This clonotype has ten or more counts. The CDR3 coding sequence is TGCAGTGCTCAAGACAGCCTGAACACTGAAGCTTTCTTT. It yields the protein CSAQDSLNTEAFF. This chain connects TRBV20-1 to TRBJ1-1; possibly TRBD1 for D (5 bases). Germline values: CDR1 DFQATT, CDR2 SNEGSKA (reference sequence). The CDR3 spans 13 residues. The ends were cut back, 5 bases at V and 0 bases at J, with 10 bases in the middle.

This clonotype occurred a few times. The J gene is TRBJ1-4, the V gene TRBV30, with TRBD1 matching over 9 bases. The CDR3 has 15 residues. Trimming removed 2 bases from V and 10 bases from J; junction bases left unmatched: 11. Germline CDR1 and CDR2: GTSNPN and SVGIG (reference sequence). For the CDR3, the DNA is TGTGCCTGGAGTCCCCCGGGACAGGGATTCGCAAAACTGTTTTTT. It specifies CAWSPPGQGFAKLFF.